This T cell receptor (beta chain) was found in a study of somatic mutations in cytotoxic T cells in rheumatoid arthritis. Germline CDR1 reads SSHAT; CDR2 reads FNYEAQ (reference sequence). The length of the CDR3 is 13 residues. Some clones are missing from TCRdb's copy, which holds only in-frame ones; the method was immunoSEQ multiplex PCR. The sample includes over 15,000 clones, about 85% of them seen just once. Turning to this clone: Its antigen is still unknown. A junction end diverges from the germline sequence, so it may reflect a read error.

The study, taken as a whole, reports: Patients with rheumatoid arthritis showed a slight underrepresentation of TRBV07, a finding that was never subjected to any adjustment for multiple comparisons.

Isolating CD4+ and CD8+ cells involved positive magnetic bead selection on an AutoMACS. Their purity was then checked by flow cytometry. This clonotype was obtained from a young man with rheumatoid arthritis. V and J are TRBV7-7 and TRBJ2-2; D not resolved. The sample consisted of CD8+ T cells sorted from blood. CDR3: CASSPWSTGELFF. Written as DNA, the CDR3 is TGTGCTAGCAGCCCCTGGAGTACCGGGGAGCTGTTTTTT.